This T cell receptor beta chain was sequenced in a study of blood T cell repertoires in COVID-19. In the study overall: The United States, Italy and Spain provided the acute and convalescent COVID-19 samples. Sample material is recorded as cDNA or gDNA derived from T cells, B-cell-depleted T cells, or PBMCs.

V dropped 3 bases and J dropped 3; count of bases not matched to a gene: 7. The germline V gene has CDR1 SGHNT and CDR2 YYREEE (reference sequence). This CDR3 region has 15 residues. Authors' processing steps: Cell counts per sample came from amplifying reference gene primers. Here immunoSEQ multiplex PCR was the method, and the copy in TCRdb shows in-frame clones only, minus some. D and trimming were read from the DNA, whereas the V and J calls and clone size are those reported in that table. The repertoire holds about 78,000 clones, with 86% as singletons. The rearrangement joins TRBV5-4 to TRBJ2-7, with 9 bases matching TRBD1. Sequencing used peripheral blood. The clonotype comes from a man between 50 and 59 years old with active or convalescent COVID-19. The CDR3 coding sequence is TGTGCCAGCAGCTCCGGACAGGGGCTACACTACGAGCAGTACTTC. This translates into CASSSGQGLHYEQYF.